The following is a T cell receptor (beta chain) sequence with its context. The PCR ran on 60 Vbeta and 13 Jbeta primers. Assay: immunoSEQ multiplex PCR; the TCRdb copy retains only in-frame clones and omits some. The sample records about 110,000 clones, approximately 73% being singletons. Germline V gene lookup returns CDR1 SGHRS and CDR2 YFSETQ. The CDR3 runs 13 residues. The ends were cut back, 3 bases at V and 3 bases at J, with 8 bases in the middle. These data come from a study of cytomegalovirus exposure and HLA in healthy donors. The chain employs TRBV5-1 and TRBJ2-3; TRBD1 might be the D (6 bases). The clonotype comes from a man aged 30 to 39 in good health and CMV-seronegative. The sample consisted of PBMCs. The CDR3 is CASSSQGTDTQYF. DNA of the CDR3: TGCGCCAGCAGCTCACAGGGAACAGATACGCAGTATTTT.